Below are 8 T cell receptor beta chains sequenced from a single sample in a study of CD8 T cells in Susac syndrome. Random-hexamer reverse transcription was applied to roughly 0.5 to 1 ug RNA. TCRdb re-analysed the immunoSEQ multiplex PCR reads in MiXCR, keeping a single row per CDR3 protein. The data contain approximately 150,000 distinct CDR3 sequences, 85% to 95% of them seen just once; the ten biggest clones take up 0.095% to 0.14%. Sequencing input: CD4+ T cells from PBMCs. The receptors originated from a human donor with multiple sclerosis.

The CDR3 DNA reads TGTGCCAGCAGTTACCTAAGGGGGGGCTATGGCTACACCTTC. Residues: CASSYLRGGYGYTF. The chain recombines TRBV6-5 with TRBJ1-2; D is possibly TRBD1 (6 bases). Trimming removed 2 bases from V and 4 bases from J, with 11 bases in between. Germline lookup yields CDR1 MNHEY and CDR2 SVGAGI. The CDR3 is made up of 14 amino acids.

The CDR3 coding sequence is TGTGCCAGCAGCTACAATGGGCAGGTTCACACTGAAGCTTTCTTT. Its translation is CASSYNGQVHTEAFF. The rearrangement uses TRBV5-5 and TRBJ1-1; no clear D. CDR1 and CDR2 (germline): SGHKS, YYEKEE (reference sequence). The CDR3 contains 15 residues. Trimming removed 3 bases at V and 3 bases at J, with 15 bases between. The whole variable domain, remainder taken from reference TRBV5-5 and TRBJ1-1, is DAGVTQSPTHLIKTRGQQVTLRCSPISGHKSVSWYQQVLGQGPQFIFQYYEKEERGRGNFPDRFSARQFPNYSSELNVNALLLGDSALYLCASSYNGQVHTEAFFGQGTRLTVV.

The genes are TRBV3-1 and TRBJ2-1; the D gene is possibly TRBD2 (6 bases). Per germline, CDR1 LGHDT and CDR2 YNNKEL (reference sequence). The CDR3 is 16 amino acids. With 1 base removed from V and 1 base from J, the gap between germline ends came to 11 bases. CDR3 protein: CASSQGGGGSYNEQFF. CDR3 nucleotide sequence: TGTGCCAGCAGCCAAGGGGGCGGAGGGTCCTACAATGAGCAGTTCTTC.

This clonotype was found a few times. The rearrangement uses TRBV29-1 and TRBJ2-5; D unresolved. The CDR3 totals 13 residues. Trimming shortened V by 7 bases and J by 2 bases, and 14 bases separated the two germline ends. Germline CDR1 is SQVTM and CDR2 is ANQGSEA. The CDR3 DNA is TGCAGCGCCCGTCGCGGAGTTCAAGAGACCCAGTACTTC. Translating gives CSARRGVQETQYF.

The CDR3 coding sequence is TGTGCCAGCAGTTTACCCAGATTAGAAGCTTTCTTT. This codes for CASSLPRLEAFF. This chain connects TRBV12-3 or TRBV12-4 to TRBJ1-1; D gene ambiguous. This CDR3 has 12 residues. V was shortened by 2 bases and J by 8 bases, with 9 bases between the two germline ends.

The chain carries TRBV7-2 and TRBJ2-5; D gene uncertain. CDR3 length: 13 amino acids. Trimming left V 1 base short and J 7 bases short, with 10 bases between. Germline V CDR1 and CDR2: SGHTA, FQGNSA. CDR3 loop: CASSLDTDGTQYF. CDR3 bases: TGTGCCAGCAGCTTAGATACGGACGGGACCCAGTACTTC.

This chain joins TRBV12-3 or TRBV12-4 and TRBJ1-1; no clear D gene. V lost 7 bases to trimming and J lost 7 bases, with 13 bases between them. This CDR3 spans 12 amino acids. CDR3 sequence: CASTFIGFEAFF. Here the CDR3 DNA reads TGTGCCAGCACCTTCATTGGGTTTGAAGCTTTCTTT.

The rearrangement uses TRBV6-5 and TRBJ1-2; the match to TRBD1 covers 9 bases. The CDR3 is made up of 13 amino acids. J lost 6 bases, V lost 6 bases, and 5 bases had no gene match. Germline lookup yields CDR1 MNHEY and CDR2 SVGAGI. DNA of the CDR3: TGTGCCAGCAGAATCGGGACAGGGAATGGCTACACCTTC. The encoded protein is CASRIGTGNGYTF.